This section outlines one TCR beta chain sequence together with its context. Germline CDR1 is SGHAT and CDR2 is FQDESV (reference sequence). V lost 4 bases, J lost 1 base, and 4 bases lay in between. This CDR3 contains 13 residues. Treatment defined: oral pan-JAK inhibitor, 5-10 mg twice daily. PBMCs, the starting material, were the source of sorted CD4+ and CD8+ T cells. Extraction of RNA preceded its reverse transcription into cDNA, which served as the sequencing template. Sequencing was performed with immunoSEQ multiplex PCR; in TCRdb, only in-frame clones are kept and a portion is missing. Of over 150,000 clones in the sample, roughly three fifths were seen once. The data were taken from a study of CD8+ T cells in alopecia areata.

This TCR was sampled from a human donor with alopecia areata. The J gene is TRBJ2-2, the V gene TRBV11-1; D gene ambiguous. The starting material was CD4+ T cells sorted from blood, obtained at week 4, from a patient treated with tofacitinib. The CDR3 DNA reads TGTGCCAGCAGCTCCAGGAACACCGGGGAGCTGTTTTTT. It specifies CASSSRNTGELFF.